This is a list of T cell receptor beta chains from one sample in a study of blood T cell repertoires in COVID-19. Profiling relied on immunoSEQ multiplex PCR, and the TCRdb table lists in-frame clones only, not all of them. The table includes approximately 440,000 clones, around 90% detected once. Sequences were obtained from PBMCs or T cells enriched from blood (not recorded which). The receptors were sampled from a woman between 18 and 29 years old who had recovered from COVID-19. The CDR3 runs from the conserved cysteine through the conserved F or W. A D gene is named only where the DNA matches it firmly. Rows may omit the clone size; those that give it use once, few, many or a size class.

v_call	d_call	j_call	clone_size	cdr3_length	cdr3_aa	cdr3_nt
TRBV29-1	-	TRBJ1-1	-	14	CSVDNGQPNTEAFF	TGCAGCGTTGACAACGGACAGCCGAACACTGAAGCTTTCTTT
TRBV30	TRBD2	TRBJ2-5	-	13	CAWNQRGGETQYF	TGTGCCTGGAACCAGCGGGGGGGAGAGACCCAGTACTTC
TRBV7-5	-	TRBJ1-2	-	15	CARSLHDRTPSGYTF	TGTGCCAGAAGCTTACACGACAGGACTCCTAGCGGCTACACCTTC
TRBV28	TRBD1	TRBJ2-5	-	17	CASSPNPGQGYQETQYF	TGTGCCAGCAGCCCTAACCCGGGACAGGGGTACCAAGAGACCCAGTACTTC
TRBV2	-	TRBJ1-6	-	14	CASLVRQGNSPLHF	TGTGCCAGCCTGGTACGGCAGGGGAATTCACCCCTCCACTTT
TRBV30	TRBD1	TRBJ2-4	-	16	CAWRGETGGSRNIQYF	TGTGCCTGGAGAGGGGAGACAGGGGGCTCTCGAAACATTCAGTACTTC
TRBV7-8	TRBD1	TRBJ1-1	-	17	CASSPHLGTGRDTEAFF	TGTGCCAGCAGCCCTCACCTCGGGACAGGCAGGGACACTGAAGCTTTCTTT
TRBV6-4	TRBD1	TRBJ1-4	few	15	CASSVNQGANEKLFF	TGTGCCAGCAGTGTTAACCAGGGGGCGAATGAAAAACTGTTTTTT
TRBV7-9	-	TRBJ1-1	-	14	CASSSGGTLTEAFF	TGTGCCAGCAGCTCAGGAGGGACCTTAACTGAAGCTTTCTTT
TRBV10-3	TRBD1	TRBJ2-7	-	15	CAIREGGQGSNEQYF	TGTGCCATCAGGGAAGGGGGACAGGGTAGTAACGAGCAGTACTTC
TRBV7-9	-	TRBJ1-6	-	15	CASSLVGVTNSPLHF	TGTGCCAGCAGCTTAGTCGGGGTGACTAATTCACCCCTCCACTTT
TRBV5-1	-	TRBJ1-1	-	15	CASSSIPGFDTEAFF	TGCGCCAGCAGTTCAATCCCGGGATTCGACACTGAAGCTTTCTTT
TRBV30	-	TRBJ1-5	-	13	CAWSMTRDQPQHF	TGTGCCTGGAGTATGACTCGGGATCAGCCCCAGCATTTT
TRBV5-1	TRBD1	TRBJ2-4	once	18	CASSFGTGAGLAKNIQYF	TGCGCCAGCAGCTTTGGGACAGGGGCTGGCCTAGCCAAAAACATTCAGTACTTC
TRBV14	-	TRBJ1-6	-	15	CASSQKEGTRSPLHF	TGTGCCAGCAGCCAAAAGGAGGGAACTAGGTCACCCCTCCACTTT
TRBV30	TRBD1	TRBJ1-3	-	14	CAWGETGIGNTIYF	TGTGCCTGGGGCGAGACAGGGATAGGAAACACCATATATTTT
TRBV4-1	-	TRBJ1-1	-	15	CASSQAGLMNTEAFF	TGCGCCAGCAGCCAAGCCGGACTCATGAACACTGAAGCTTTCTTT
TRBV19	-	TRBJ1-1	-	13	CASAQIAGTEAFF	TGTGCCAGTGCCCAGATCGCTGGCACTGAAGCTTTCTTT
TRBV5-1	TRBD1	TRBJ1-1	-	14	CASGPTGFMAEAFF	TGCGCCAGCGGCCCGACAGGGTTTATGGCTGAAGCTTTCTTT
TRBV5-4	TRBD1	TRBJ1-1	-	15	CASSLTGGAGTEAFF	TGTGCCAGCAGCTTGACAGGGGGGGCGGGCACTGAAGCTTTCTTT
TRBV7-9	-	TRBJ2-1	-	12	CASSLGDNEQFF	TGTGCCAGCAGCTTAGGAGACAATGAGCAGTTCTTC
TRBV11-3	TRBD1	TRBJ2-1	-	15	CASSNRDSPYNEQFF	TGTGCCAGCAGTAATAGGGACAGCCCCTACAATGAGCAGTTCTTC
TRBV19	TRBD1	TRBJ1-5	-	17	CASSIIKQGGSNQPQHF	TGTGCCAGTAGTATAATAAAACAGGGGGGAAGCAATCAGCCCCAGCATTTT
TRBV27	TRBD2	TRBJ2-1	-	14	CASSLSTSRGEQFF	TGTGCCAGCAGTCTTTCGACTAGCCGGGGTGAGCAGTTCTTC
TRBV28	TRBD2	TRBJ2-7	-	18	CASSSPGKRGPYSYEQYF	TGTGCCAGCAGTTCACCCGGCAAGCGGGGGCCCTACTCCTACGAGCAGTACTTC
TRBV7-8	-	TRBJ2-4	-	13	CASSSDTENIQYF	TGTGCCAGCAGCTCGGACACTGAAAACATTCAGTACTTC
TRBV5-1	TRBD1	TRBJ2-5	-	14	CASSLGQGRETQYF	TGCGCCAGCAGCTTAGGACAGGGAAGGGAGACCCAGTACTTC
TRBV7-9	-	TRBJ2-2	-	16	CASSLTGTPYAGELFF	TGTGCCAGCAGCCTGACCGGGACTCCCTACGCCGGGGAGCTGTTTTTT
TRBV5-1	TRBD1	TRBJ2-7	-	14	CASSSTTTGGEQYF	TGCGCCAGCAGCTCCACCACGACAGGGGGTGAGCAGTACTTC
TRBV14	-	TRBJ1-6	-	15	CASSQGGSGNSPLHF	TGTGCCAGCAGCCAAGGAGGGTCGGGGAATTCACCCCTCCACTTT
TRBV6-5	-	TRBJ1-1	few	12	CASLTPSGTAFF	TGTGCCAGTTTGACCCCATCAGGAACCGCTTTCTTT
TRBV28	-	TRBJ1-2	-	14	CASTPTVFNYGYTF	TGTGCCAGCACCCCGACAGTTTTTAACTATGGCTACACCTTC
TRBV2	TRBD1	TRBJ1-5	-	16	CASGDRRGLANQPQHF	TGTGCCAGCGGTGACAGGAGGGGGCTAGCGAATCAGCCCCAGCATTTT
TRBV6-5	TRBD1	TRBJ1-1	few	14	CASSPGQVGTEAFF	TGTGCCAGCAGTCCCGGACAGGTCGGCACTGAAGCTTTCTTT
TRBV14	TRBD1	TRBJ2-2	-	16	CASSTVTGFLSGELFF	TGTGCCAGCAGCACCGTGACAGGGTTTCTCTCCGGGGAGCTGTTTTTT
TRBV18	TRBD2	TRBJ2-1	-	15	CASSPGTTRSNEQFF	TGTGCCAGCTCACCCGGGACTACCCGATCCAATGAGCAGTTCTTC
TRBV29-1	-	TRBJ2-3	-	14	CSFSTGFSLDTQYF	TGCAGCTTTAGCACAGGGTTTTCTTTAGATACGCAGTATTTT
TRBV13	-	TRBJ1-6	-	13	CASSLETLGSLHF	TGTGCCAGCAGCTTAGAAACCCTAGGGAGCCTCCACTTT
TRBV4-1	TRBD2	TRBJ2-5	-	15	CASSQGLRGDQTQYF	TGCGCCAGCAGCCAAGGTCTGCGGGGGGATCAGACCCAGTACTTC
TRBV5-1	-	TRBJ1-5	few	13	CASSPEGGQPQHF	TGCGCCAGCAGCCCGGAGGGAGGGCAGCCCCAGCATTTT
TRBV3-1/TRBV3-2	-	TRBJ1-2	-	14	CASSEGTLGYGYTF	TGTGCCAGCAGCGAGGGGACTTTAGGGTATGGCTACACCTTC